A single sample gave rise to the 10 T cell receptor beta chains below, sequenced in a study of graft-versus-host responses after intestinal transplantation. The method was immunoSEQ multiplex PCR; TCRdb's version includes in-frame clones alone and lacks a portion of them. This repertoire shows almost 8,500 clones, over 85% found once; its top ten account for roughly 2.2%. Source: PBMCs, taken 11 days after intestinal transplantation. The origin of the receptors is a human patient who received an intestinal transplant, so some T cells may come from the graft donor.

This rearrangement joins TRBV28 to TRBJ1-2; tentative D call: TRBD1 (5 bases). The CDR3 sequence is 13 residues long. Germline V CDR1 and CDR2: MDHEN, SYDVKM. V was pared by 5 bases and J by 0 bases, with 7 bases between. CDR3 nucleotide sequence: TGTGCCAGCAGTATGACAGCTAACTATGGCTACACCTTC. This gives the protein CASSMTANYGYTF.

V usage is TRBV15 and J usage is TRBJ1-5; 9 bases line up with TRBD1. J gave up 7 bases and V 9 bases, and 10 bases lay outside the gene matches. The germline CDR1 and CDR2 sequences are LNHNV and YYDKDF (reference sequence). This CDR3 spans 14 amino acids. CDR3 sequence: CATADSGQGQPQHF. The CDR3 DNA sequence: TGTGCCACAGCCGATTCGGGACAGGGCCAGCCCCAGCATTTT. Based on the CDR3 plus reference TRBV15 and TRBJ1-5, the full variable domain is DAMVIQNPRYQVTQFGKPVTLSCSQTLNHNVMYWYQQKSSQAPKLLFHYYDKDFNNEADTPDNFQSRRPNTSFCFLDIRSPGLGDTAMYLCATADSGQGQPQHFGDGTRLSIL.

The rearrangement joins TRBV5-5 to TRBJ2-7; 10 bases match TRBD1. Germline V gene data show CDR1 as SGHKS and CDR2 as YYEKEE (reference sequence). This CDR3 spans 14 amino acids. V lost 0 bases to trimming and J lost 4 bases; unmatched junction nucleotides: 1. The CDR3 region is CASSLEGQGYEQYF. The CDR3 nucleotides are TGTGCCAGCAGCTTGGAGGGACAGGGGTACGAGCAGTACTTC.

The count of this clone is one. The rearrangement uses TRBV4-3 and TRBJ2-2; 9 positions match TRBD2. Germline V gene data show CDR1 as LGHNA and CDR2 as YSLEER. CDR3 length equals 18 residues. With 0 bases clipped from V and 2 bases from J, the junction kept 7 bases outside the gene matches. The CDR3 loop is CASSQDTAGGENTGELFF. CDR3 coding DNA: TGCGCCAGCAGCCAAGATACCGCGGGGGGGGAAAACACCGGGGAGCTGTTTTTT.

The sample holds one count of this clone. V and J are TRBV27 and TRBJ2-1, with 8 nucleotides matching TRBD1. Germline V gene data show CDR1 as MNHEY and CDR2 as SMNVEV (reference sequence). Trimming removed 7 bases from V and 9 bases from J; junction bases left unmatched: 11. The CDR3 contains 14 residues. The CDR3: CASTPGRGQSEQFF. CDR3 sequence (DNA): TGTGCCAGCACCCCGGGCAGGGGGCAGAGTGAGCAGTTCTTC.

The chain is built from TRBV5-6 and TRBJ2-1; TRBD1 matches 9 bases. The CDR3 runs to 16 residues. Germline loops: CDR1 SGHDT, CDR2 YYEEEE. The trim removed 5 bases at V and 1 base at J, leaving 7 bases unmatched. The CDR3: CASSWTGTGSYNEQFF. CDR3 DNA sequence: TGTGCCAGCAGTTGGACCGGGACAGGGTCCTACAATGAGCAGTTCTTC. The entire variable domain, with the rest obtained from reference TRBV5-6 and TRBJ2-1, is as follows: DAGVTQSPTHLIKTRGQQVTLRCSPKSGHDTVSWYQQALGQGPQFIFQYYEEEERQRGNFPDRFSGHQFPNYSSELNVNALLLGDSALYLCASSWTGTGSYNEQFFGPGTRLTVL.

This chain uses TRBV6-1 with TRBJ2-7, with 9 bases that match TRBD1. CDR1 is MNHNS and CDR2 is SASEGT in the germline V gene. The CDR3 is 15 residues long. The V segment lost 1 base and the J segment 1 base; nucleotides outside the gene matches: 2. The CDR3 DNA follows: TGTGCCAGCAGTGAAGGGACAGGGGAATCCTACGAGCAGTACTTC. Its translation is CASSEGTGESYEQYF.

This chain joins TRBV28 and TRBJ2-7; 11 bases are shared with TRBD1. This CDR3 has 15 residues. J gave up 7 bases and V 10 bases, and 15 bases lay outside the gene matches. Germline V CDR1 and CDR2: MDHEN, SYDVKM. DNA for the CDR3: TGTGCCACCCCCCACCCCGGACAGGGGGCGAGGGAGCAGTACGTC. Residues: CATPHPGQGAREQYV.

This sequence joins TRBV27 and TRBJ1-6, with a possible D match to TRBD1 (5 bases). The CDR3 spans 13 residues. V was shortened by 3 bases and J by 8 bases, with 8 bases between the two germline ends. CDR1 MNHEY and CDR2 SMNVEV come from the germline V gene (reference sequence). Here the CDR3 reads CASSFGGYSPLHF. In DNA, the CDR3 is TGTGCCAGCAGTTTCGGGGGGTATTCACCCCTCCACTTT.

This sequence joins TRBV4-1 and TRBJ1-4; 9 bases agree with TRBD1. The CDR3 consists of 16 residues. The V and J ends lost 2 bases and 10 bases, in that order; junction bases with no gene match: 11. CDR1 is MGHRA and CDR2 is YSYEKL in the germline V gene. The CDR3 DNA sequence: TGCGCCAGCAGCCAACCATATGGGACAGGGTGGGGAAAACTGTTTTTT. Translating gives CASSQPYGTGWGKLFF.